This TCR beta chain was retrieved from a study of T cell repertoires in cytomegalovirus infection. Trimming pared 6 bases from V and 9 bases from J, leaving 12 bases between. In germline, CDR1 is LGHNT, CDR2 FRNRAP. CDR3 length: 12 residues. Regarding the study as a whole: Carriers of CMV and the relevant HLA type were discriminated by public TCR beta frequency.

A word on this clonotype: Its cognate antigen is unknown.

TCRdb re-called the reads through MiXCR, storing one row per CDR3 protein. Of approximately 500,000 distinct CDR3 sequences in the sample, roughly 34% were seen once. The input for sequencing was cultured PBMCs, taken from culture after CMV antigen stimulation. This TCR came from a human donor in good health (CMV status not recorded). Some clones in this sample may be carry-over from other donors' samples. The chain links TRBV12-5 to TRBJ2-1; no clear D. The CDR3 DNA reads as TGTGCTAGTGGCTCTAGAGGTCTTGAGCAGTTCTTC. This encodes CASGSRGLEQFF.